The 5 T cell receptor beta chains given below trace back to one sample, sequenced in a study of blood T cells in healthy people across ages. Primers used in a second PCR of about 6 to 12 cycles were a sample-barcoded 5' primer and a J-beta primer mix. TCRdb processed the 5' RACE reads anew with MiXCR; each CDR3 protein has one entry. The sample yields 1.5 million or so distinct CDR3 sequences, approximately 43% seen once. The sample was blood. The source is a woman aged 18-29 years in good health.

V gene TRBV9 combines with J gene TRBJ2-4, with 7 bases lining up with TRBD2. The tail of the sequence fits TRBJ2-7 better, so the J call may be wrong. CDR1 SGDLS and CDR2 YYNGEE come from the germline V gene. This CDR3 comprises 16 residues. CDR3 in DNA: TGTGCCAGCAGCGTCCAGGCCTCCATAGGGACTAACGAGCAGTACTTC. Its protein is CASSVQASIGTNEQYF.

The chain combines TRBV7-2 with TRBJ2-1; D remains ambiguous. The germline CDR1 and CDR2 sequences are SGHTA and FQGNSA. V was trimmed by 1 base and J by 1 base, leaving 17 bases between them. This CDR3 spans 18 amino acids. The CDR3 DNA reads TGTGCCAGCAGCTTAGATGCCAGCCTCCTGAAGTCCTACAATGAGCAGTTCTTC. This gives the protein CASSLDASLLKSYNEQFF. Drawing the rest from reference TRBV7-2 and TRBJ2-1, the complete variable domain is GAGVSQSPSNKVTEKGKDVELRCDPISGHTALYWYRQSLGQGLEFLIYFQGNSAPDKSGLPSDRFSAERTGGSVSTLTIQRTQQEDSAVYLCASSLDASLLKSYNEQFFGPGTRLTVL.

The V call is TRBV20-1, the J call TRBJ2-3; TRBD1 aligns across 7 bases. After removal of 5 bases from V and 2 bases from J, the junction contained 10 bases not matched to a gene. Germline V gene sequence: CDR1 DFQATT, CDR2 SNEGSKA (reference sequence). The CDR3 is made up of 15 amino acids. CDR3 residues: CSAPPGQISTDTQYF. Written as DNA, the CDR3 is TGCAGTGCTCCGCCGGGACAGATTTCCACAGATACGCAGTATTTT.

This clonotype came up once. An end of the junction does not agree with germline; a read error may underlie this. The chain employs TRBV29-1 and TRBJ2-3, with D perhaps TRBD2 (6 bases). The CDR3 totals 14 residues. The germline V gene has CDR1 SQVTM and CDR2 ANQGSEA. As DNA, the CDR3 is TGCAGCGTCGCATGGCGGGGAGGCACAGATACGCGGTATTTT. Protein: CSVAWRGGTDTRYF.

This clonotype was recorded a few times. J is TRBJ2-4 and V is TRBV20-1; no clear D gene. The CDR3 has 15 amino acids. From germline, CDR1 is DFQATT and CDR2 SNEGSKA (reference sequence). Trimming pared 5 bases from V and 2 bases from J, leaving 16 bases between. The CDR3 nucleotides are TGCAGTGCTGGGGTCGGTGTGTCGACCAAAAACATTCAGTACTTC. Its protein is CSAGVGVSTKNIQYF.